The 11 T cell receptor beta chains in this list originate from one sample, sequenced in a study of T-cell reconstitution after alpha-beta-depleted transplantation in children. The TCRbeta library was prepared with unique molecular identifiers. TCRdb re-called the PCR reads with MiXCR, one entry per CDR3 protein. The sample lists 200,000 to 250,000 distinct CDR3 sequences, roughly 10% seen once, with approximately 6.6% in the top ten. This sample comprised PBMCs from the stem cell graft donor, obtained from the stem cell graft. These receptors originate from a human donor who donated a stem cell graft to a child with acute lymphoblastic leukemia.

This clonotype was seen a handful of times. The chain combines TRBV6-5 with TRBJ1-4; maybe TRBD1 (6 bases). Germline CDR1 is MNHEY and CDR2 is SVGAGI. V gave up 2 bases and J gave up 0 bases, with 10 bases separating them. CDR3 size: 16 residues. The CDR3 nucleotides read TGTGCCAGCAGTTACATCAGGGGTTCAACTAATGAAAAACTGTTTTTT. Translation: CASSYIRGSTNEKLFF.

This clonotype came up once. The chain joins TRBV5-5 to TRBJ2-1, with D hard to call. Germline V gives CDR1 SGHKS, CDR2 YYEKEE (reference sequence). The CDR3 length is 16 residues. Trimming cost V 4 bases and J 3 bases, with 17 bases left between them. The CDR3 DNA sequence: TGTGCCAGCAGCCCTCCGACAACGAAATACTACAATGAGCAGTTCTTC. It encodes CASSPPTTKYYNEQFF.

This clonotype was seen at least ten times. The gene calls are TRBV2 and TRBJ1-2; a possible D gene is TRBD1 (5 bases). The CDR3 totals 12 residues. V was pared by 6 bases and J by 4 bases, with 9 bases between. Germline CDR1 reads SNHLY; CDR2 reads FYNNEI. CDR3 region: CASRQGAYGYTF. CDR3 in DNA: TGTGCCAGCAGGCAGGGAGCCTATGGCTACACCTTC. The entire variable domain, with the rest obtained from reference TRBV2 and TRBJ1-2, is as follows: EPEVTQTPSHQVTQMGQEVILRCVPISNHLYFYWYRQILGQKVEFLVSFYNNEISEKSEIFDDQFSVERPDGSNFTLKIRSTKLEDSAMYFCASRQGAYGYTFGSGTRLTVV.

To note about this clonotype: A much larger clone differs by one base, so this may be a read error. The rearrangement joins TRBV7-8 to TRBJ1-1, with D maybe TRBD1 (5 bases). Germline CDR1 is SGHVS and CDR2 is FQNEAQ. CDR3 length: 13 residues. Trimming shortened V by 5 bases and J by 4 bases, and 11 bases separated the two germline ends. The CDR3 loop reads CASSRDLITEAFF. CDR3 nucleotide sequence: TGTGCCAGCAGCAGGGACCTCATCACTGAAGCTTTCTTT.

Many counts were recorded for this clonotype. The V and J genes are TRBV14 and TRBJ2-6, with D maybe TRBD1 (5 bases). The germline V and J ends were trimmed by 4 bases and 2 bases, with 12 bases remaining between them. This CDR3 contains 16 residues. CDR1 is SGHDN, CDR2 FVKESK, per germline. DNA of the CDR3: TGTGCCAGCAGCCCCAACTCAGGGACTGGGGCCAACGTCCTGACTTTC. Translating gives CASSPNSGTGANVLTF.

This clonotype has ten or more counts. V usage is TRBV15 and J usage is TRBJ2-2; D remains unclear. The V and J ends lost 5 bases and 6 bases respectively, with 13 bases between them. The CDR3 is made up of 14 amino acids. Germline V gene sequence: CDR1 LNHNV, CDR2 YYDKDF (reference sequence). CDR3 bases: TGTGCCACCAGCGGAAGAATAAACGCCGGGGAGCTGTTTTTT. Residues: CATSGRINAGELFF.

This clonotype was detected many times. The rearrangement joins TRBV18 to TRBJ2-2, with D maybe TRBD1 (6 bases). Trimming cost V 3 bases and J 2 bases, with 10 bases left between them. The length of the CDR3 is 15 residues. CDR1 and CDR2 (germline): KGHSH, LQKENI. CDR3 sequence (DNA): TGTGCCAGCTCACCTGGACAGACTAACACCGGGGAGCTGTTTTTT. Amino acids: CASSPGQTNTGELFF.

This clonotype was observed at least ten times. CDR3 in amino acids: CASTPREGTEAFF. Written as DNA, the CDR3 is TGCGCCAGCACACCCAGGGAGGGCACTGAAGCTTTCTTT. The chain combines TRBV4-1 with TRBJ1-1, with a tentative D call TRBD1 (5 bases). V lost 7 bases and J 4 bases, leaving 13 bases between the germline ends. CDR1 is MGHRA and CDR2 is YSYEKL in the germline V gene. CDR3 length: 13 residues.

About this clonotype itself: One end of the junction is discordant with germline, which a read error may explain. The chain uses TRBV5-1 and TRBJ2-1; the match to TRBD2 covers 12 bases. The CDR3 is 16 amino acids. The germline gives CDR1 SGHRS, CDR2 YFSETQ. The CDR3 DNA reads as TGCGCCTGCAGCTTGGCCCCTAGCGGGGGGGCCGGTGAGCAGTTCTTC. It is translated as CACSLAPSGGAGEQFF.

This clonotype occurred a few times. The rearrangement joins TRBV5-1 to TRBJ2-3; 9 bases map to TRBD1. V was pared by 0 bases and J by 1 base, with 3 bases of the junction left unmatched. This CDR3 contains 16 residues. CDR1 and CDR2 from the germline V gene are SGHRS and YFSETQ. The CDR3 region is CASSLGRDRGTDTQYF. The CDR3 coding sequence is TGCGCCAGCAGCTTGGGCCGGGACAGGGGCACAGATACGCAGTATTTT. Filled out from reference TRBV5-1 and TRBJ2-3, the complete variable domain reads KAGVTQTPRYLIKTRGQQVTLSCSPISGHRSVSWYQQTPGQGLQFLFEYFSETQRNKGNFPGRFSGRQFSNSRSEMNVSTLELGDSALYLCASSLGRDRGTDTQYFGPGTRLTVL.

The chain combines TRBV24-1 with TRBJ1-2, with D possibly being TRBD1 (6 bases). The CDR3 extends over 13 amino acids. CDR1 is KGHDR, CDR2 SFDVKD, per germline. V was cut by 4 bases and J by 6 bases, with 11 bases left in between. The CDR3 reads CATSDRTENGYTF. In DNA form, the CDR3 reads TGTGCCACCAGTGACCGGACAGAAAATGGCTACACCTTC.